The 30 T cell receptor beta chains given below trace back to one sample, sequenced in a study of blood T cell repertoires in COVID-19. The table came from immunoSEQ multiplex PCR; TCRdb's copy has only in-frame clones and leaves some out. Counted here are some 88,000 clones, over 65% occurring once; the ten biggest clones make up around 13%. Sequenced input: peripheral blood. These receptors all come from a woman aged 70-85 years with acute or convalescent COVID-19.

The V and J genes are TRBV19 and TRBJ2-5, with D perhaps matching TRBD2 (7 bases). The CDR3 totals 16 residues. Germline V gives CDR1 LNHDA, CDR2 SQIVND (reference sequence). The V gene lost 9 bases and the J gene lost 3 bases, with 23 bases spanning the gap. The CDR3 sequence: CASSAGWGGAKETQYF. As DNA, the CDR3 is TGTGCCAGCTCGGCGGGGTGGGGGGGCGCAAAAGAGACCCAGTACTTC.

Only a few counts were recorded for this clone. The CDR3 DNA sequence: TGTGCCAGCAGCATTACAACTAGGGAGCTGTTTTTT. As protein: CASSITTRELFF. This sequence joins TRBV6-6 and TRBJ2-2; no clear D. The CDR3 totals 12 residues. CDR1 is MNHNY, CDR2 SVGAGI, per germline (reference sequence). Trimming pared 6 bases from V and 9 bases from J, leaving 11 bases between.

Turning to this clone: Relative to the germline gene, one junction end is altered; a read error may explain this. The chain's CDR3 is CSGPLLGQDF. CDR3 DNA: TGCAGTGGACCCCTGTTGGGCCAGGACTTT. V usage is TRBV20-1 and J usage is TRBJ1-1, with D uncertain. The CDR3 contains 10 residues. Germline assignment: CDR1 DFQATT and CDR2 SNEGSKA (reference sequence).

The chain recombines TRBV12-3 or TRBV12-4 with TRBJ2-7; a possible D gene is TRBD1 (5 bases). Trimming removed 5 bases at V and 9 bases at J, with 17 bases between. This CDR3 spans 13 amino acids. The CDR3 reads CASSLNQGSVQYV. The CDR3 DNA reads as TGTGCCAGCAGTCTTAACCAGGGTTCGGTGCAGTACGTC.

The chain combines TRBV7-9 with TRBJ1-2; 7 bases match TRBD1. This CDR3 region has 14 residues. The germline V gene encodes CDR1 SEHNR and CDR2 FQNEAQ (reference sequence). With 5 bases clipped from V and 1 base from J, the junction kept 4 bases outside the gene matches. The CDR3 DNA is TGTGCCAGCAGCGGCGGGACAGTTAACTATGGCTACACCTTC. Protein sequence: CASSGGTVNYGYTF.

The rearrangement links TRBV7-7 to TRBJ2-5, with 11 nucleotides matching TRBD2. CDR3 length equals 17 residues. The V gene's germline CDR1 is SSHAT and CDR2 FNYEAQ (reference sequence). V lost 1 base to trimming and J lost 3 bases; unmatched junction nucleotides: 7. The CDR3 is CASSLGGLAVWKETQYF. The DNA of the CDR3 is TGTGCCAGCAGCTTAGGGGGACTAGCGGTGTGGAAAGAGACCCAGTACTTC.

The chain carries TRBV10-1 and TRBJ2-7, with D possibly being TRBD1 (6 bases). The germline V gene encodes CDR1 WNHNN and CDR2 SYGVQD (reference sequence). The CDR3 has 15 residues. V lost 6 bases to trimming and J lost 4 bases, with 19 bases between them. The CDR3 sequence is CASREGSGADYEQYV. The CDR3 DNA sequence: TGCGCCAGCAGGGAAGGTTCAGGGGCCGATTACGAGCAGTACGTC.

J is TRBJ2-7 and V is TRBV6-5, with 7 nucleotides matching TRBD1. From germline, CDR1 is MNHEY and CDR2 SVGAGI. The junction had 2 bases not matched to a gene; V was cut back by 6 bases and J by 0 bases. The CDR3 covers 13 residues. In DNA, the CDR3 is TGTGCCAGCAGAGCAGGGGGCTCCTACGAGCAGTACGTC. Translation gives CASRAGGSYEQYV.

This clone turned up a few times. The rearrangement uses TRBV6-5 and TRBJ2-1; maybe TRBD2 (7 bases). Germline-derived CDR1 and CDR2 are MNHEY and SVGAGI. V was shortened by 0 bases and J by 7 bases, with 13 bases between the two germline ends. The CDR3 runs 15 residues. The CDR3 spells CASSYSPGGRNEQFF. The CDR3 DNA sequence: TGTGCCAGCAGTTACTCCCCGGGGGGCAGAAATGAGCAGTTCTTC.

This rearrangement joins TRBV15 to TRBJ1-5; 12 bases line up with TRBD1. Germline V gene sequence: CDR1 LNHNV, CDR2 YYDKDF (reference sequence). This CDR3 comprises 15 residues. V shed 5 bases, J shed 6 bases, and the junction held 5 bases outside the gene matches. CDR3 amino acids: CATSPGDRGRQPQHF. CDR3 coding DNA: TGTGCCACCAGCCCAGGGGACAGGGGGCGTCAGCCCCAGCATTTT.

The V and J genes are TRBV4-1 and TRBJ2-7, with D uncertain. The CDR3 is made up of 16 amino acids. Trimming took off 4 bases at V and 2 bases at J, with 18 bases between the two ends. Germline V CDR1 and CDR2: MGHRA, YSYEKL. CDR3: CASSLDPNDSAYEQYV. CDR3 bases: TGCGCCAGCAGCCTTGACCCCAACGACTCGGCCTACGAGCAGTACGTC.

The J gene is TRBJ1-2, the V gene TRBV6-5; perhaps TRBD1 as D (5 bases). Trimming removed 10 bases at V and 0 bases at J, with 9 bases between. The CDR3 totals 12 residues. Germline CDR1 and CDR2: MNHEY and SVGAGI. As DNA, the CDR3 is TGTGCCACCCGACAGCCTAACTATGGCTACACCTTC. It translates to CATRQPNYGYTF.

The chain employs TRBV27 and TRBJ1-1; 8 bases agree with TRBD1. Germline-derived CDR1 and CDR2 are MNHEY and SMNVEV (reference sequence). The CDR3 has 17 amino acids. Germline trimming cut 1 base from V and 1 base from J; bases unmatched to any gene: 8. The CDR3 sequence: CASSLYLGQGTNTEAFF. In DNA, the CDR3 is TGTGCCAGCAGTTTATACTTAGGACAGGGTACGAACACTGAAGCTTTCTTT.

The CDR3 loop is CASSYKGDVSYEQYV. The CDR3 DNA reads as TGTGCCAGCAGTTACAAGGGGGACGTCTCCTACGAGCAGTACGTC. The genes are TRBV27 and TRBJ2-7, with D maybe TRBD1 (6 bases). The CDR3 totals 15 residues. The germline CDR1 and CDR2 sequences are MNHEY and SMNVEV (reference sequence). V dropped 4 bases and J dropped 0 bases, with 13 bases sitting between them.

The CDR3 is CASSIQAGDYGYTF. CDR3 DNA: TGTGCCAGTAGTATTCAAGCAGGGGACTATGGCTACACCTTC. The chain links TRBV19 to TRBJ1-2; weak D call: TRBD1 (6 bases). In germline, CDR1 is LNHDA, CDR2 SQIVND (reference sequence). Trimming shortened V by 3 bases and J by 3 bases, and 11 bases separated the two germline ends. This CDR3 has 14 amino acids.

The CDR3 sequence is CASSLEGVGGSSYEQYV. For the CDR3, the DNA is TGTGCCAGCAGCTTAGAGGGGGTAGGGGGCTCATCCTACGAGCAGTACGTC. This sequence joins TRBV7-2 and TRBJ2-7, with TRBD1 identical over 7 bases. This CDR3 has 17 residues. CDR1 is SGHTA and CDR2 is FQGNSA in the germline V gene. With 1 base clipped from V and 1 base from J, the junction kept 10 bases outside the gene matches.

This chain links TRBV6-1 with TRBJ1-6; D not certain. Germline values: CDR1 MNHNS, CDR2 SASEGT. This CDR3 is 15 amino acids long. V lost 0 bases, J lost 8 bases, and 11 bases lay in between. The CDR3 DNA is TGTGCCAGCAGTGAAGCGCTGGGCACTGATTCACCCCTCCACTTT. The encoded protein is CASSEALGTDSPLHF.

J is TRBJ1-2 and V is TRBV19; a possible D gene is TRBD1 (6 bases). The CDR3 consists of 14 residues. Germline CDR1 is LNHDA and CDR2 is SQIVND (reference sequence). V shed 7 bases and J shed 1 base, with 13 bases lying between them. In DNA, the CDR3 is TGTGCCAGTATACCGAGAGGGGGTAACTATGGCTACACCTTC. It translates to CASIPRGGNYGYTF.

The rearrangement links TRBV2 to TRBJ2-2, with no clear D. Trimming took off 6 bases at V and 4 bases at J, with 9 bases between the two ends. Germline V lookup: CDR1 SNHLY, CDR2 FYNNEI. The length of the CDR3 is 13 residues. CDR3 nucleotide sequence: TGTGCCAGCAGAGCCCAACCCACCGGGGAGCTGTTTTTT. Its protein product is CASRAQPTGELFF.

The table lists this clone with a count of one. The rearrangement uses TRBV10-3 and TRBJ1-3, with unresolved D. Germline V gene sequence: CDR1 ENHRY, CDR2 SYGVKD. Trimming took off 5 bases at V and 2 bases at J, with 10 bases between the two ends. This CDR3 comprises 14 residues. The CDR3, as DNA: TGTGCCATCAGTACACCAGAAACTGGAAACACCATATATTTT. Translation: CAISTPETGNTIYF.

This chain links TRBV2 with TRBJ1-3; TRBD1 might be the D (6 bases). CDR3 size: 17 residues. The V gene lost 6 bases and the J gene lost 0 bases, with 18 bases spanning the gap. Per the germline V gene, CDR1 is SNHLY and CDR2 is FYNNEI. CDR3 loop: CASRTDRKVGSGNTIYF. The CDR3 DNA follows: TGTGCCAGCAGAACGGACAGAAAAGTTGGCTCTGGAAACACCATATATTTT.

The rearrangement joins TRBV2 to TRBJ1-1; no definite D call. Trimming shortened V by 6 bases and J by 0 bases, and 11 bases separated the two germline ends. This CDR3 is built from 14 residues. Germline V gene lookup returns CDR1 SNHLY and CDR2 FYNNEI. The CDR3 sequence: CASRKTDMNTEAFF. The CDR3 nucleotides are TGTGCCAGCAGGAAAACAGACATGAACACTGAAGCTTTCTTT.

The chain joins TRBV5-1 to TRBJ1-5; 7 bases agree with TRBD1. Trimming took 0 bases from V and 6 from J; bases not matched to a gene: 6. CDR3 length equals 15 residues. Germline-derived CDR1 and CDR2 are SGHRS and YFSETQ. The CDR3 loop is CASSLAGDRGQPQHF. Written as DNA, the CDR3 is TGCGCCAGCAGCTTGGCCGGGGACAGAGGTCAGCCCCAGCATTTT.

The chain uses TRBV13 and TRBJ2-7; 7 nucleotides match TRBD1. V was pared by 4 bases and J by 3 bases, with 6 bases of the junction left unmatched. The CDR3 totals 14 residues. CDR1 and CDR2 (germline): PRHDT, FYEKMQ (reference sequence). In DNA, the CDR3 is TGTGCCAGCAGCTACCGGGACAGCTTCTACGAGCAGTACGTC. Translating gives CASSYRDSFYEQYV.

This chain links TRBV6-4 with TRBJ1-1; D is unclear. Germline V CDR1 and CDR2: MRHNA, SNTAGT. The CDR3 length is 14 residues. V shed 6 bases and J shed 2 bases, with 13 bases lying between them. CDR3 residues: CASSRVPGNTEAFF. The CDR3 DNA is TGTGCCAGCAGCAGAGTCCCGGGAAACACTGAAGCTTTCTTT.

This clone was observed a single time. J is TRBJ1-2 and V is TRBV2; TRBD1 matches at 7 bases. This CDR3 has 15 amino acids. V lost 4 bases and J lost 3; bases outside the gene matches: 8. Per the germline V gene, CDR1 is SNHLY and CDR2 is FYNNEI. CDR3 nucleotide sequence: TGTGCCAGCAGTGGCCTACAGGGGTCAGACTATGGCTACACCTTC. Translated: CASSGLQGSDYGYTF.

This clone appeared a few times. The V call is TRBV3-1 (or the pseudogene TRBV3-2), the J call TRBJ2-1; D possibly corresponds to TRBD2 (6 bases). V gave up 4 bases and J gave up 12 bases, with 16 bases separating them. The CDR3 sequence is 13 residues long. CDR1 is LGHDT and CDR2 is YNNKEL in the germline V gene (reference sequence). CDR3 DNA sequence: TGTGCCAGCAGCCTGGGGGGTACAATGAGGCAGTTCTTC. The encoded protein is CASSLGGTMRQFF.

The chain links TRBV5-1 to TRBJ2-1, with a tentative D call TRBD2 (7 bases). From germline, CDR1 is SGHRS and CDR2 YFSETQ. Trimming took 7 bases from V and 5 from J, leaving 16 bases between them. The CDR3 sequence is 14 residues long. CDR3 in amino acids: CASYGGGANNEQFF. For the CDR3, the DNA is TGCGCCAGCTACGGAGGGGGGGCCAACAATGAGCAGTTCTTC.

This clone was recorded once. The rearrangement links TRBV28 to TRBJ2-3; 7 positions agree with TRBD2. The CDR3 extends over 14 amino acids. From germline, CDR1 is MDHEN and CDR2 SYDVKM. In DNA form, the CDR3 reads TGTGCAAGTTTTGGGGGGGTCATCACAGATACGCAGTATTTT. It translates to CASFGGVITDTQYF.

This sequence joins TRBV10-3 and TRBJ2-1, with TRBD1 matching over 7 bases. The junction had 5 bases not matched to a gene; V was cut back by 3 bases and J by 9 bases. The CDR3 sequence is 13 residues long. Germline V gene lookup returns CDR1 ENHRY and CDR2 SYGVKD. This chain's CDR3 is CAISDEGAGEQFF. Written as DNA, the CDR3 is TGTGCCATCAGTGACGAGGGGGCTGGTGAGCAGTTCTTC.